The rows below give T cell receptor beta chains drawn from one sample of a study of metastatic and nonmetastatic thyroid tumors. Through MiXCR, TCRdb re-clonotyped the PCR reads. The table includes tens of thousands of clones, 25% to 30% detected once. Sequencing used blood. These receptors originate from a female donor with papillary thyroid cancer or a benign thyroid nodule (not recorded which). Some clones in this sample may be carry-over from other donors' samples. The CDR3 runs from the conserved cysteine through the conserved F or W. The D gene is left open where the match is weak. Clone size is shown for a subset of rows, as once, few, many or a class of expanded clone.

d_call: .
clone_size: many
v_call: TRBV2
j_call: TRBJ2-2
cdr3_nt: TGTGCCAGCATGGGGGAGAGGGGGGAGCTGTTTTTT
cdr3_aa: CASMGERGELFF

d_call: .
clone_size: few
v_call: TRBV28
j_call: TRBJ1-1
cdr3_nt: TGTGCCAGCAGTTTTAGTGATCGGGCTGAAGCTTTCTTT
cdr3_aa: CASSFSDRAEAFF

d_call: TRBD1
clone_size: many
v_call: TRBV7-7
j_call: TRBJ1-2
cdr3_nt: TGTGCTAGCAGCTTATCCTCAGGGGGCGACTATGGCTACACCTTC
cdr3_aa: CASSLSSGGDYGYTF

d_call: TRBD2
clone_size: many
v_call: TRBV30
j_call: TRBJ2-5
cdr3_nt: TGTGCCTGGACAGCGGGGGCGCGCGAGACCCAGTACTTC
cdr3_aa: CAWTAGARETQYF

d_call: TRBD1
clone_size: few
v_call: TRBV28
j_call: TRBJ2-1
cdr3_nt: TGTGCCAGCAGTTTAGGCGGGACAGGGGACAATGAGCAGTTCTTC
cdr3_aa: CASSLGGTGDNEQFF

d_call: TRBD2
clone_size: few
v_call: TRBV6-1
j_call: TRBJ2-7
cdr3_nt: TGTGCCAGCAGTATCCGGGGACTAGCGGCGGACGAGCAGTACTTC
cdr3_aa: CASSIRGLAADEQYF

d_call: .
clone_size: .
v_call: TRBV24-1
j_call: TRBJ2-2
cdr3_nt: TGTGCCACCAGTGATTCTGGGGCGGGGACCGGGGAGCTGTTTTTT
cdr3_aa: CATSDSGAGTGELFF

d_call: TRBD2
clone_size: few
v_call: TRBV2
j_call: TRBJ2-2
cdr3_nt: TGTGCCATCAGTAGCGGGGGGTCCCCCGGGGAGCTGTTTTTT
cdr3_aa: CAISSGGSPGELFF

d_call: .
clone_size: .
v_call: TRBV5-6
j_call: TRBJ2-7
cdr3_nt: TGTTCCAGCAGCTTTGCAGGGTCGACCTACGAGCAGTACTTC
cdr3_aa: CSSSFAGSTYEQYF

d_call: .
clone_size: .
v_call: TRBV20-1
j_call: TRBJ2-1
cdr3_nt: TGCAGTGCTAGAGATCCTTCACCCCTGGGGCATGAGCAGTTCTTC
cdr3_aa: CSARDPSPLGHEQFF

d_call: .
clone_size: many
v_call: TRBV15
j_call: TRBJ2-1
cdr3_nt: TGTGCCACCAGCAGAGGTGGGAGCGTCTACAATGAGCAGTTCTTC
cdr3_aa: CATSRGGSVYNEQFF

d_call: .
clone_size: .
v_call: TRBV20-1
j_call: TRBJ2-3
cdr3_nt: TGCAGTGCTAGAGATGGCCAGGGTCGATCAGATACGCAGTATTTT
cdr3_aa: CSARDGQGRSDTQYF

d_call: TRBD2
clone_size: many
v_call: TRBV20-1
j_call: TRBJ2-5
cdr3_nt: TGCAGTACCACCGTGAGCGGGACCCAAGAGACCCAGTACTTC
cdr3_aa: CSTTVSGTQETQYF

d_call: .
clone_size: few
v_call: TRBV6-1
j_call: TRBJ2-1
cdr3_nt: TGTGCCAGCAGTCCTCCGGTACAGGGCCGGAATGAGCAGTTCTTC
cdr3_aa: CASSPPVQGRNEQFF

d_call: TRBD2
clone_size: many
v_call: TRBV29-1
j_call: TRBJ2-3
cdr3_nt: TGCAGCGTTTTAGCGGGAGGGCCAACAGATACGCAGTATTTT
cdr3_aa: CSVLAGGPTDTQYF

d_call: TRBD2
clone_size: many
v_call: TRBV20-1
j_call: TRBJ2-3
cdr3_nt: TGCAGTGCCTCCGGGACTAGCGGGACCCGCACAGATACGCAGTATTTT
cdr3_aa: CSASGTSGTRTDTQYF

d_call: .
clone_size: many
v_call: TRBV19
j_call: TRBJ2-1
cdr3_nt: TGTGCCAGTAGTATAGGCCGACGACAGGACCTAACCTACAATGAGCAGTTCTTC
cdr3_aa: CASSIGRRQDLTYNEQFF

d_call: .
clone_size: .
v_call: TRBV11-1
j_call: TRBJ2-2
cdr3_nt: TGTGCCAGCAGCTTTCTCCGGACAGCGACCACCGGGGAGCCGTTTTTT
cdr3_aa: CASSFLRTATTGEPFF

d_call: TRBD1
clone_size: many
v_call: TRBV7-9
j_call: TRBJ2-3
cdr3_nt: TGTGCCAGCAGCCGGACGACAGGGGCAGATACGCAGTATTTT
cdr3_aa: CASSRTTGADTQYF

d_call: .
clone_size: many
v_call: TRBV6-1
j_call: TRBJ1-5
cdr3_nt: TGTGCCAGCGAACCCAGCCCACATCAGCCCCAGCATTTT
cdr3_aa: CASEPSPHQPQHF

d_call: .
clone_size: few
v_call: TRBV27
j_call: TRBJ2-1
cdr3_nt: TGTGCCAGCAGTTTGGGGGGCGTGCAGTTCTTC
cdr3_aa: CASSLGGVQFF

d_call: .
clone_size: medium-sized
v_call: TRBV27
j_call: TRBJ2-7
cdr3_nt: TGTGCCAGCAGTTCCGCAGGGGATGGGGCATCCTACGAGCAGTACTTC
cdr3_aa: CASSSAGDGASYEQYF

d_call: .
clone_size: many
v_call: TRBV5-1
j_call: TRBJ2-3
cdr3_nt: TGCGCCAGCAGTCGCCGTAGCACAGATACGCAGTATTTT
cdr3_aa: CASSRRSTDTQYF

d_call: TRBD1
clone_size: many
v_call: TRBV5-1
j_call: TRBJ1-1
cdr3_nt: TGCGCCAGCAGGGGACAGGGGAACACTGAAGCTTTCTTT
cdr3_aa: CASRGQGNTEAFF

d_call: .
clone_size: many
v_call: TRBV7-8
j_call: TRBJ2-5
cdr3_nt: TGTGCCAGCAGCTTAGCGGGTGGCAGAACCCAAGAGACCCAGTACTTC
cdr3_aa: CASSLAGGRTQETQYF

d_call: .
clone_size: few
v_call: TRBV6-2/TRBV6-3
j_call: TRBJ2-2
cdr3_nt: TGTGCCAGCATCTTGGACCTCGGGGAGCTGTTTTTT
cdr3_aa: CASILDLGELFF

d_call: TRBD2
clone_size: .
v_call: TRBV20-1
j_call: TRBJ2-7
cdr3_nt: TGCAGTGCTAGAGGCGCGGCGGGAGGAACCTACGAGCAGTACTTC
cdr3_aa: CSARGAAGGTYEQYF

d_call: TRBD2
clone_size: .
v_call: TRBV4-3
j_call: TRBJ2-1
cdr3_nt: TGCGCCAGCAGCCAAGATTCAAGCGGGAGTGGCTATGTTGAGCAGTTCTTC
cdr3_aa: CASSQDSSGSGYVEQFF

d_call: .
clone_size: many
v_call: TRBV28
j_call: TRBJ2-7
cdr3_nt: TGTGCCAGCAGTTATGGGGGAGCCTTCTCCTACGAGCAGTACTTC
cdr3_aa: CASSYGGAFSYEQYF

d_call: .
clone_size: .
v_call: TRBV7-2
j_call: TRBJ1-1
cdr3_nt: TGTGCCAGCAGCTCCCGTACAGTGGGAGCCACTGAAGCTTTCTTT
cdr3_aa: CASSSRTVGATEAFF

d_call: .
clone_size: few
v_call: TRBV12-3/TRBV12-4
j_call: TRBJ2-6
cdr3_nt: TGTGCCAGCAGCTCAGACAGAGACCTCCACTCTGGGGCAAACGTCATGACTTTC
cdr3_aa: CASSSDRDLHSGANVMTF

d_call: TRBD2
clone_size: .
v_call: TRBV7-8
j_call: TRBJ2-1
cdr3_nt: TGTGGCACCAGCTTAGGGTATCGACTAGCAGTTTATAATGAGCAGTTCTTC
cdr3_aa: CGTSLGYRLAVYNEQFF

d_call: TRBD1
clone_size: few
v_call: TRBV6-1
j_call: TRBJ2-2
cdr3_nt: TGTGCCAGCAGTGTAACAGGGGACACCGGGGAGCTGTTTTTT
cdr3_aa: CASSVTGDTGELFF

d_call: TRBD2
clone_size: many
v_call: TRBV24-1
j_call: TRBJ2-1
cdr3_nt: TGTGCCACCAGTGATTCCGGACTAGCGGCCGAGCAGTTCTTC
cdr3_aa: CATSDSGLAAEQFF

d_call: .
clone_size: once
v_call: TRBV30
j_call: TRBJ2-5
cdr3_nt: TGTGCCTGGATGGCGCGCCCCGAGACCCAGTACTTC
cdr3_aa: CAWMARPETQYF

d_call: .
clone_size: many
v_call: TRBV5-1
j_call: TRBJ1-2
cdr3_nt: TGCGCCAGCAGCTTGGAACAGGGAGCTGGCTACACCTTC
cdr3_aa: CASSLEQGAGYTF

d_call: .
clone_size: few
v_call: TRBV28
j_call: TRBJ1-5
cdr3_nt: TGTGCCAGCGGAAATCAGCCCCAGCATTTT
cdr3_aa: CASGNQPQHF

d_call: .
clone_size: many
v_call: TRBV7-9
j_call: TRBJ2-7
cdr3_nt: TGTGCCAGCAGCTTAGGGTCCTACGAGCAGTACTTC
cdr3_aa: CASSLGSYEQYF

d_call: .
clone_size: once
v_call: TRBV5-4
j_call: TRBJ1-2
cdr3_nt: TGTGCCAGCAGTTTTCACTGGGATGGCTACACCTTC
cdr3_aa: CASSFHWDGYTF

d_call: .
clone_size: many
v_call: TRBV5-4
j_call: TRBJ2-6
cdr3_nt: TGTGCCAGCAGCCCCTGGACTATCGGGGCCAACGTCCTGACTTTC
cdr3_aa: CASSPWTIGANVLTF

d_call: .
clone_size: many
v_call: TRBV20-1
j_call: TRBJ2-3
cdr3_nt: TGCAGTGCTAGTGCTCGGAGGGCCAGAGATACGCAGTATTTT
cdr3_aa: CSASARRARDTQYF

d_call: .
clone_size: few
v_call: TRBV27
j_call: TRBJ2-5
cdr3_nt: TGTGCCAGCAGTTTCGGGTCCCAAGAGACCCAGTACTTC
cdr3_aa: CASSFGSQETQYF

d_call: TRBD2
clone_size: many
v_call: TRBV27
j_call: TRBJ2-3
cdr3_nt: TGTGCCAGCAGTTTAGCGGGGGGCCTAACCACAGATACGCAGTATTTT
cdr3_aa: CASSLAGGLTTDTQYF

d_call: .
clone_size: medium-sized
v_call: TRBV28
j_call: TRBJ1-2
cdr3_nt: TGTGCCAGCAGTTCACGGACGGCGGCCGATGGCTACACCTTC
cdr3_aa: CASSSRTAADGYTF

d_call: .
clone_size: .
v_call: TRBV9
j_call: TRBJ1-5
cdr3_nt: TGTGCCAGCAGCCCAGTTATTAGTAGCAATCAGCCCCAGCATTTT
cdr3_aa: CASSPVISSNQPQHF

d_call: .
clone_size: .
v_call: TRBV27
j_call: TRBJ1-5
cdr3_nt: TGTGCCAGCAGTCCTATAGGGACCACCGGGGGGGATCAGCCCCAGCATTTT
cdr3_aa: CASSPIGTTGGDQPQHF

d_call: TRBD1
clone_size: many
v_call: TRBV11-1
j_call: TRBJ2-2
cdr3_nt: TGTGCCAGCAGCTTACTTACAGGGGGTATGGCCGGGGAGCTGTTTTTT
cdr3_aa: CASSLLTGGMAGELFF

d_call: TRBD1
clone_size: many
v_call: TRBV2
j_call: TRBJ1-6
cdr3_nt: TGTGCCAGCAGTGGGCTTTCGGGACAGGGTGGTTCACCCCTCCACTTT
cdr3_aa: CASSGLSGQGGSPLHF

d_call: .
clone_size: once
v_call: TRBV5-6
j_call: TRBJ1-5
cdr3_nt: TGTGCCAGCAGCTTGGGGGGCAGGGAGCCCCAGCATTTT
cdr3_aa: CASSLGGREPQHF

d_call: TRBD2
clone_size: .
v_call: TRBV20-1
j_call: TRBJ2-7
cdr3_nt: TGCAGTGCTAGAGTCCCCCTCTCCGCGGGAGGTTCCTACGAGCAGTACTTC
cdr3_aa: CSARVPLSAGGSYEQYF

d_call: .
clone_size: many
v_call: TRBV29-1
j_call: TRBJ1-2
cdr3_nt: TGCAGCGTTCAACTAGCGTTCCCATATGGCTACACCTTC
cdr3_aa: CSVQLAFPYGYTF

d_call: .
clone_size: .
v_call: TRBV7-3
j_call: TRBJ2-3
cdr3_nt: TGTGCCAGCAGCCGTGAAGTTGGCACAGATACGCAGTATTTT
cdr3_aa: CASSREVGTDTQYF

d_call: .
clone_size: many
v_call: TRBV5-1
j_call: TRBJ1-2
cdr3_nt: TGCGCCAGCAGCAAAACACCGGGACAAAGCGAAGGCTACACCTTC
cdr3_aa: CASSKTPGQSEGYTF

d_call: TRBD2
clone_size: few
v_call: TRBV12-5
j_call: TRBJ2-1
cdr3_nt: TGTGCTAGTGGTTTGCCTAGCGGGGAGTACAATGAGCAGTTCTTC
cdr3_aa: CASGLPSGEYNEQFF

d_call: .
clone_size: many
v_call: TRBV3-1
j_call: TRBJ1-4
cdr3_nt: TGTGCCAGCAGCCCCTCGGGACACCTAACTGAAAAACTGTTTTTT
cdr3_aa: CASSPSGHLTEKLFF

d_call: .
clone_size: .
v_call: TRBV20-1
j_call: TRBJ2-2
cdr3_nt: TGCAGTGCTAGGCGACTAGGGATTAACACCGGGGAGCTGTTTTTT
cdr3_aa: CSARRLGINTGELFF